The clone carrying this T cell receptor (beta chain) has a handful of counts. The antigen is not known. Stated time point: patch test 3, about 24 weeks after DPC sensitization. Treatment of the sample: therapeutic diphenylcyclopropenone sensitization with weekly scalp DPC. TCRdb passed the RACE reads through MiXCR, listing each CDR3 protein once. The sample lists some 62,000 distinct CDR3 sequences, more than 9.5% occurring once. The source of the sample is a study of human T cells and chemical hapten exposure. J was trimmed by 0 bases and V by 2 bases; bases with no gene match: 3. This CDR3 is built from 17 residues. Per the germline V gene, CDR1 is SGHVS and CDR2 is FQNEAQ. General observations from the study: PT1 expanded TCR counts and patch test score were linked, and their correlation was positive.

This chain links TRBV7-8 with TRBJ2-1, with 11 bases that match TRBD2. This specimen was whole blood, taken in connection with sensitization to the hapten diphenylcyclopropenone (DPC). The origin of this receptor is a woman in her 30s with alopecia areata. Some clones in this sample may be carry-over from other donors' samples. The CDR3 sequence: CASSLWLAGGSYNEQFF. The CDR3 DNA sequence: TGTGCCAGCAGCTTATGGCTAGCGGGAGGCTCCTACAATGAGCAGTTCTTC.